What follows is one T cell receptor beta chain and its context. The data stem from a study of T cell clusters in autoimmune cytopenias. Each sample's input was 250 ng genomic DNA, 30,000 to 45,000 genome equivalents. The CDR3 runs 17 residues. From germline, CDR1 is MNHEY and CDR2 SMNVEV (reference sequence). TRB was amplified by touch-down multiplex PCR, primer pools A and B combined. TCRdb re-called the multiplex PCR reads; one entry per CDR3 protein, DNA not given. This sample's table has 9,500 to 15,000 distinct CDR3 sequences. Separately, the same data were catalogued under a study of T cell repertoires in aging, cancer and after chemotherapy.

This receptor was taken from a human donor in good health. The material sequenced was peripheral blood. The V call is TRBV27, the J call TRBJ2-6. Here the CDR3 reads CASSWSKINSGANVLTF.